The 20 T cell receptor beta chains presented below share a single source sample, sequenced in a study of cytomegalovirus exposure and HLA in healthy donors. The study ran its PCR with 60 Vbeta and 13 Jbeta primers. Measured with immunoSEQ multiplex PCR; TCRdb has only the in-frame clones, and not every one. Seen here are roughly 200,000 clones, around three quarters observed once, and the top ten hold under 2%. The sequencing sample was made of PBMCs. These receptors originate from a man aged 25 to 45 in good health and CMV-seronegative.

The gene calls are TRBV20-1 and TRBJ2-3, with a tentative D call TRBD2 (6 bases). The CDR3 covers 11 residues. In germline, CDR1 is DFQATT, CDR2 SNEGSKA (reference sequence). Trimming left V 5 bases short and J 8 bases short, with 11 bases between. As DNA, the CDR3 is TGCAGTGCTGGGACTGAGGCTACGCAGTATTTT. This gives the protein CSAGTEATQYF.

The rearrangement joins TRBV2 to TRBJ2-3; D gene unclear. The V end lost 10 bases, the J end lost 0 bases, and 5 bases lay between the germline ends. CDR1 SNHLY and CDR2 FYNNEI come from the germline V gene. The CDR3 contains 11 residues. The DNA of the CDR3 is TGTGCCACCACTAGCACAGATACGCAGTATTTT. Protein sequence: CATTSTDTQYF.

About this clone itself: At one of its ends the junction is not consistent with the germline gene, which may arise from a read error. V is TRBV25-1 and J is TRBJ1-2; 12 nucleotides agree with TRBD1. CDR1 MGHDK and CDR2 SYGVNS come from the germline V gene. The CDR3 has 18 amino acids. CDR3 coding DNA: TGTGCCAGCAGTGAATTTAAGGGACAGGGGGCTTCTCCCTATGACTACACCTTC. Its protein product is CASSEFKGQGASPYDYTF.

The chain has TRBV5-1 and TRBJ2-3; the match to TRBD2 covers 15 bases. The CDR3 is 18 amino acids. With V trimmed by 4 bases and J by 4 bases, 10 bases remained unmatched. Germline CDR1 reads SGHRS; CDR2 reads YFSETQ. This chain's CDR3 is CASSRGLAGGPLSDTQYF. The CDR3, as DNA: TGCGCCAGCAGCCGAGGACTAGCGGGAGGGCCCCTCTCAGATACGCAGTATTTT.

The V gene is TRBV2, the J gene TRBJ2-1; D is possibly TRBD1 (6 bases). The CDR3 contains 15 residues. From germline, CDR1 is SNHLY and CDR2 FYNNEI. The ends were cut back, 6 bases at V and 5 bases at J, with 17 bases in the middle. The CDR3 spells CASRKGQGTHNEQFF. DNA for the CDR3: TGTGCCAGCAGGAAAGGGCAGGGGACCCACAATGAGCAGTTCTTC.

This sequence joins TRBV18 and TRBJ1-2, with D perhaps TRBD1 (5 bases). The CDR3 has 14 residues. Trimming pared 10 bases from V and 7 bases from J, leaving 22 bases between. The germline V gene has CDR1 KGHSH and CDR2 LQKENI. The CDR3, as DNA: TGTGCCACCCACCTCGGCCGGGGAGGGACTGGCTACACCTTC. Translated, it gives CATHLGRGGTGYTF.

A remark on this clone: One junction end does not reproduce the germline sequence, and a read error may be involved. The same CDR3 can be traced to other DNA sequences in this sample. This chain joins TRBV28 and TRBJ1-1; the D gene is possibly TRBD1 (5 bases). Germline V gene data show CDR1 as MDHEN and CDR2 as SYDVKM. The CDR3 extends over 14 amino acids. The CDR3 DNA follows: TGTGCTAGCAGTCCTGGGGCCTTGAACACTGAAGCTTTCTTT. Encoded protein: CASSPGALNTEAFF.

CDR3: CASSQGEHPDLSYTF. The CDR3 coding sequence is TGCGCCAGCAGCCAAGGGGAGCATCCGGATTTAAGCTACACCTTC. The chain uses TRBV4-1 and TRBJ1-2, with D hard to call. CDR3 length: 15 residues. V dropped 1 base and J dropped 9 bases, with 18 bases sitting between them. The germline V gene has CDR1 MGHRA and CDR2 YSYEKL.

The CDR3 DNA sequence: TGTGCCAGGAGAAGAAGCGGAAACTACGAGCAGTACTTC. Residues: CARRRSGNYEQYF. The J gene is TRBJ2-5, the V gene TRBV6-5; D is possibly TRBD2 (5 bases). The J call is uncertain, as TRBJ2-7 better fits the DNA end. The CDR3 runs 13 residues. The germline V gene has CDR1 MNHEY and CDR2 SVGAGI.

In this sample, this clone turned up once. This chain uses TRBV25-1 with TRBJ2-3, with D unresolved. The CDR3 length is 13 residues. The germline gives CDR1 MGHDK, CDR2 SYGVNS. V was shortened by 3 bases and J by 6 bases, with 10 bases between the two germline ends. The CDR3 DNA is TGTGCCAGCAGTGAGAGGAACGCCGATACGCAGTATTTT. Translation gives CASSERNADTQYF.

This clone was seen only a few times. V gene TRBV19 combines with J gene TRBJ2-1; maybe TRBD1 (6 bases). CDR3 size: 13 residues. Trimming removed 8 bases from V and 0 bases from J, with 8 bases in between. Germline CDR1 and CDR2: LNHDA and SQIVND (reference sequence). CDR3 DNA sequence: TGTGCCAGTGGGGACACCTCCTACAATGAGCAGTTCTTC. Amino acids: CASGDTSYNEQFF.

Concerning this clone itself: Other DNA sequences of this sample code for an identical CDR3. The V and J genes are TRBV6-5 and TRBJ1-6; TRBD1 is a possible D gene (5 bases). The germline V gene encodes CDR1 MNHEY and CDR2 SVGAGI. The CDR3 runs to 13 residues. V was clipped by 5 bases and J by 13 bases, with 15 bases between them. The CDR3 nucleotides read TGTGCCAGCAGTCAGGGAAGTAAGTCCCCCCTCCACTTT. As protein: CASSQGSKSPLHF.

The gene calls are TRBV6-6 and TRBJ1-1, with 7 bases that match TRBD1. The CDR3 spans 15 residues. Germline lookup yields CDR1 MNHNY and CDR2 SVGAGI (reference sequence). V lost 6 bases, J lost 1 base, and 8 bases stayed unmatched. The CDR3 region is CASRPDRVWNTEAFF. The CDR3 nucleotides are TGTGCCAGCAGACCTGACAGGGTCTGGAACACTGAAGCTTTCTTT.

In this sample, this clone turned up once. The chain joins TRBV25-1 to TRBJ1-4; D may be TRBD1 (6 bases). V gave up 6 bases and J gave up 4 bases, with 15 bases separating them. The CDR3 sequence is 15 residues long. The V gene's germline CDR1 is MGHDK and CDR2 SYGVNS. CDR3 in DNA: TGTGCCAGCAGCGACCTACAGGGAGTTAATGAAAAACTGTTTTTT. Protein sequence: CASSDLQGVNEKLFF.

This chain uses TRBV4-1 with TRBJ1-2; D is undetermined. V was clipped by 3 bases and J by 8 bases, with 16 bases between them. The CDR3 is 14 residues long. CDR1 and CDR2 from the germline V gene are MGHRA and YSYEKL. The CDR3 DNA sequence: TGCGCCAGCAGCCAGATCGGGTCTCAACACGGCTACACCTTC. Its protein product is CASSQIGSQHGYTF.

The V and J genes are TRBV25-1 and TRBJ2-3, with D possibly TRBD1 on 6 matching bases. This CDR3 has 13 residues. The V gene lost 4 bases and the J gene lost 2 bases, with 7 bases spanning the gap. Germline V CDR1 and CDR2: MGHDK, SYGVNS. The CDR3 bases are TGTGCCAGCAGTGGGGGGCCCACAGATACGCAGTATTTT. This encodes CASSGGPTDTQYF.

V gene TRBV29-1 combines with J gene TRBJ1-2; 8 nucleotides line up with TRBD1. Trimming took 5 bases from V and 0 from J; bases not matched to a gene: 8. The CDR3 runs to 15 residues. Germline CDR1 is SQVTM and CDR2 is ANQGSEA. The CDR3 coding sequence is TGCAGCGTTCAGGGGGCAGGAGCTTCTAACTATGGCTACACCTTC. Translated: CSVQGAGASNYGYTF. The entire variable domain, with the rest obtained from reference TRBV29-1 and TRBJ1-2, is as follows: SAVISQKPSRDICQRGTSLTIQCQVDSQVTMMFWYRQQPGQSLTLIATANQGSEATYESGFVIDKFPISRPNLTFSTLTVSNMSPEDSSIYLCSVQGAGASNYGYTFGSGTRLTVV.

The CDR3 spells CASSPILSNQPQHF. Here the CDR3 DNA reads TGTGCCAGCAGCCCGATTCTAAGCAATCAGCCCCAGCATTTT. The rearrangement uses TRBV27 and TRBJ1-5; D uncertain. Trimming cost V 6 bases and J 1 base, with 10 bases left between them. Germline V lookup: CDR1 MNHEY, CDR2 SMNVEV (reference sequence). CDR3 length: 14 residues.

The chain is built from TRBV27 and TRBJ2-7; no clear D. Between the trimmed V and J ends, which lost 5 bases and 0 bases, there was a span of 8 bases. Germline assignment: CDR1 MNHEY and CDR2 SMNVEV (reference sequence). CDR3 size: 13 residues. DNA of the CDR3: TGTGCCAGCAGTCTCGACATCTCCTACGAGCAGTACTTC. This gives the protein CASSLDISYEQYF.

The CDR3 nucleotides are TGTGCCAGTAGTACGACAGGGAGTGAGTGGCCCCAGCATTTT. This encodes CASSTTGSEWPQHF. This rearrangement joins TRBV19 to TRBJ1-5; 7 positions match TRBD1. The germline gives CDR1 LNHDA, CDR2 SQIVND (reference sequence). Trimming removed 4 bases from V and 9 bases from J; junction bases left unmatched: 9. The CDR3 has 14 residues.